This TCR beta chain came from a study of T cells in tuberculosis. Study-level information: IGRA-negative adolescents, IGRA-positive adolescents with latent tuberculosis and adults with active tuberculosis formed this South African cohort. Samples predate treatment or fall within its first 7 days.

Generated by immunoSEQ multiplex PCR, the TCRdb table keeps only in-frame clones and is missing some. The table has about 35,000 clones, about 91% seen once. In its sample, this clone was seen once. The CDR3 runs to 16 residues. Looked up from germline, CDR1 is LNHDA and CDR2 is SQIVND (reference sequence). Trimming at V came to 5 bases and at J to 5 bases, leaving 11 bases not matched to a gene. Time point noted: new active TB diagnosis, blood taken before or within 7 days of starting treatment. The sequence came from an adult with tuberculosis. Some clones in this sample may be carry-over from other donors' samples. The rearrangement uses TRBV19 and TRBJ2-2, with 7 bases identical to TRBD2. Sequenced material: PBMCs, taken at tuberculosis diagnosis. The CDR3, as DNA: TGTGCCAGTAGTGCCCGCGGGGGACGAGAAACCGGGGAGCTGTTTTTT. Translating gives CASSARGGRETGELFF.